This TCR beta chain was sequenced for a study of radiotherapy plus CTLA-4 blockade in lung cancer listed by TCRdb under 2018. Notes on the research overall: Among the enrolled patients, about 19% had an objective response, and 25% to 35% reached disease control.

The germline ends are 5 bases apart after V is trimmed by 4 bases and J by 0 bases. CDR1 SGHNT and CDR2 YYREEE were looked up in the germline V gene (reference sequence). The CDR3 runs 14 residues from the cysteine to the phenylalanine. Only the CDR3 region is kept as DNA, spanning 42 bases read in frame from base 1. This clone was detected a few times. Its recognized antigen is unknown. No quality values exist for individual bases; no much larger clone is one base distant. The paper's findings and limits, for the study overall: After treatment with radiotherapy and ipilimumab, TCR clones that came from tumors expanded in the peripheral blood. The strongest predictors of response were reported to be early dynamic shifts in blood T cell clones along with a rise in serum interferon-beta following radiation.

Library construction relied on the immunoSEQ multiplex PCR assay. Entries here come from immuneACCESS through TCRdb and include only in-frame sequences with V and J called. Some clones fail to appear in such tables; in the studies checked, an unresolved V gene covers under half of the shortfall, and the cause of the remainder is unknown. The sample table lists about 31,000 clones, almost 80% of them with a count of one. The top ten clones comprise 7.5% of the sample. Focal radiation therapy combined with CTLA-4 blockade (ipilimumab) was tested in patients with chemo-refractory metastatic non-small-cell lung cancer.

The sequence joins TRBV5-4 to TRBJ2-6; the D segment cannot be called with confidence. Material: peripheral blood, obtained from a patient treated with radiotherapy plus ipilimumab. The receptor was isolated from a human donor with non-small cell lung cancer who had stable disease on radiotherapy plus ipilimumab. The CDR3 protein: CASSLISGANVLTF. The bases are TGTGCCAGCAGCCTGATCTCTGGGGCCAACGTCCTGACTTTC.